The subject of this entry is one TCR beta chain. Its antigen is unknown. The sample originates from a study of CXCR3-negative and CXCR3-positive naive CD8 T cells. The TRB libraries of cDNA were built by UMI-labeled 5' RACE. One entry per CDR3 protein, without DNA, is what TCRdb gives after re-calling the 5' RACE reads. This table lists tens of thousands of distinct CDR3 sequences. This CDR3 has 11 amino acids. CDR1 SEHNR and CDR2 FQNEAQ come from the germline V gene (reference sequence). Study results and limitations: Fresh PBMCs went into most assays, and CXCR3 expression partly declined after cryopreservation. Similar TRBV-TRBJ gene usage was seen in naive CXCR3-negative and CXCR3-positive cells, but not in memory cells. CD5 surface expression was similar among naive subsets, and TCR strength was estimated by inference from TRB CDR3 properties.

The source material was memory CD8+ T cells from blood. The rearrangement uses TRBV7-9 and TRBJ2-1. The sequence was obtained from a human donor in good health. Some clones in this sample may be carry-over from other donors' samples. CDR3 residues: CASSRDNEQCF.